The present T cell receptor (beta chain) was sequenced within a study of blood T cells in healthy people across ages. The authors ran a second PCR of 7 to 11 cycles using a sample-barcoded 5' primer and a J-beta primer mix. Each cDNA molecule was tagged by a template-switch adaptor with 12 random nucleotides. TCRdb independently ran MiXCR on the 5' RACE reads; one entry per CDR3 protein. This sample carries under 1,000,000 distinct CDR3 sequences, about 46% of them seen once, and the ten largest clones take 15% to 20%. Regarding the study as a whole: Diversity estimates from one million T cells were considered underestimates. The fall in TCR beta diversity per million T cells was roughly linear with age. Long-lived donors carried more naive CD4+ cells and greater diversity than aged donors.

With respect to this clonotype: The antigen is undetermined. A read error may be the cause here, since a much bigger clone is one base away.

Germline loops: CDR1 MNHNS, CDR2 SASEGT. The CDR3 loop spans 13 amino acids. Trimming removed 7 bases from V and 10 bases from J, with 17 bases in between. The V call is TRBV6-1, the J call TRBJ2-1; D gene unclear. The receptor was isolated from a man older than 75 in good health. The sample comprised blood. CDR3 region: CASKEKPAYEQFF. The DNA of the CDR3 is TGTGCCAGCAAAGAGAAACCTGCCTACGAGCAGTTCTTC.